The TCR beta chain described here comes from a study of CD4 and CD8 cells across lung adenocarcinoma regions. This clonotype has more than one count but fewer than ten. From the PCR reads, TCRdb called clonotypes with MiXCR, one entry per CDR3 protein. The table includes over 10,000 distinct CDR3 sequences, 56% detected once. Germline V gene lookup returns CDR1 SGHTA and CDR2 FQGNSA. V shed 5 bases, J shed 5 bases, and the junction held 7 bases outside the gene matches. CDR3 length: 14 amino acids. Donors had localized lung adenocarcinoma, a non-small cell lung cancer. The specimen sequenced was CD8+ T cells from the margin of a lung tumor. This clonotype originated in a female donor with lung adenocarcinoma. The CD4 and CD8 labels of this study may be unreliable. The chain combines TRBV7-2 with TRBJ2-3; 7 bases are shared with TRBD2. This chain's CDR3 is CASSPRGRGDTQYF. The CDR3 DNA reads TGTGCCAGCAGCCCTCGCGGGAGAGGAGATACGCAGTATTTT.